The entry below describes one T cell receptor beta chain. These data are taken from a study of CD8 T cells in Susac syndrome. It was with random hexamers that 0.5 to 1 ug RNA was reverse transcribed. One entry per CDR3 protein results from TCRdb running MiXCR on the immunoSEQ multiplex PCR reads. This sample yields about 200,000 distinct CDR3 sequences, of which approximately 90% are seen a single time; roughly 0.13% belongs to the top ten. Germline values: CDR1 LGHDT, CDR2 YNNKEL (reference sequence). CDR3 length: 15 residues. The V end lost 0 bases, the J end lost 6 bases, and 14 bases lay between the germline ends. The authors sequenced TCR beta from blood CD8+ and CD4+ T cells. The multiple sclerosis controls were treatment-naive patients with relapsing-remitting disease that was stable or active.

What was sequenced was CD8+ T cells from PBMCs. This sequence was found in a human donor with multiple sclerosis. The chain couples TRBV3-1 to TRBJ1-2; TRBD1 might be the D (6 bases). CDR3 bases: TGTGCCAGCAGCCAAGAAAGGGGGAATAGGGATGGCTACACCTTC. It is translated as CASSQERGNRDGYTF.